Given below is one TCR beta chain in context. Its antigen is not known. The entry originates in a study of T cell responses to AZD1222 COVID-19 vaccine. General study results and limits: Reports say nearly half of spike-specific TCRs go after unmutated variant regions. Among those given AZD1222, only 6 or 7 were seropositive at baseline.

Germline lookup yields CDR1 LGHNA and CDR2 YSLEER. V shed 0 bases and J shed 2 bases, with 10 bases lying between them. The CDR3 sequence is 15 residues long. Libraries were prepared by immunoSEQ multiplex PCR; TCRdb keeps only in-frame clonotypes and omits some of them. The profile shows roughly 120,000 clones, 75% to 90% of them singletons. The source material was peripheral blood, sampled 28 days after the second AZD1222 dose. The chain joins TRBV4-3 to TRBJ1-1; D unresolved. The origin of this receptor is an adult who received the AZD1222 COVID-19 vaccine. The CDR3 spells CASSQDGRKNTEAFF. The DNA of the CDR3 is TGCGCCAGCAGCCAAGATGGCAGGAAAAACACTGAAGCTTTCTTT.